The 9 T cell receptor beta chains listed next were all sequenced from one sample in a study of cytomegalovirus exposure and HLA in healthy donors. The PCR ran on 60 Vbeta and 13 Jbeta primers. Method: immunoSEQ multiplex PCR; TCRdb's copy keeps in-frame clones and lacks some. This listing includes around 70,000 clones. The sample was PBMCs. These receptors all come from a female donor in good health and CMV-seropositive.

The rearrangement uses TRBV6-6 and TRBJ2-7; perhaps TRBD2 as D (5 bases). Germline lookup yields CDR1 MNHNY and CDR2 SVGAGI (reference sequence). Trimming shortened V by 7 bases and J by 6 bases, and 19 bases separated the two germline ends. The CDR3 loop spans 14 amino acids. The CDR3 sequence is CASNDYNRALEQYF. The CDR3 coding sequence is TGTGCCAGCAACGACTACAACAGAGCCCTCGAGCAGTACTTC.

V gene TRBV28 combines with J gene TRBJ2-7; no clear D. The V gene's germline CDR1 is MDHEN and CDR2 SYDVKM. V lost 11 bases and J 3 bases, leaving 14 bases between the germline ends. The CDR3 has 12 amino acids. CDR3 coding DNA: TGTGCCCCGAGAGAGGAGTGCTACGAGCAGTACTTC. It specifies CAPREECYEQYF.

V is TRBV7-2 and J is TRBJ2-1; 11 bases are shared with TRBD2. CDR3 length: 15 residues. Unmatched junction bases numbered 2, after V lost 5 bases and J lost 2 bases. Germline CDR1 reads SGHTA; CDR2 reads FQGNSA. As DNA, the CDR3 is TGTGCCAGCAGCCTTAGCGGGGGGGCCTACAATGAGCAGTTCTTC. Translating gives CASSLSGGAYNEQFF.

The chain uses TRBV5-1 and TRBJ2-3, with 14 positions matching TRBD2. CDR3 length: 18 residues. Germline-derived CDR1 and CDR2 are SGHRS and YFSETQ. Unmatched junction bases numbered 4, after V lost 1 base and J lost 0 bases. The CDR3: CASSLTGLAGVSTDTQYF. The CDR3 DNA sequence: TGCGCCAGCAGCTTGACGGGACTAGCGGGAGTAAGCACAGATACGCAGTATTTT.

This chain connects TRBV7-6 to TRBJ1-1; TRBD1 agrees at 10 bases. The CDR3 loop spans 16 amino acids. With V trimmed by 5 bases and J by 4 bases, 10 bases remained unmatched. Germline loops: CDR1 SGHVS, CDR2 FNYEAQ. The CDR3 sequence: CASSARTGGVGTEAFF. DNA of the CDR3: TGTGCCAGCAGCGCCCGGACAGGGGGAGTCGGCACTGAAGCTTTCTTT.

The V gene is TRBV7-2, the J gene TRBJ2-5; D is possibly TRBD1 (6 bases). V was clipped by 2 bases and J by 4 bases, with 8 bases between them. There are 13 residues in the CDR3. The germline V gene encodes CDR1 SGHTA and CDR2 FQGNSA. The CDR3 coding sequence is TGTGCCAGCAGCTTACGCAGGGGAGAGACCCAGTACTTC. Encoded protein: CASSLRRGETQYF.

V gene TRBV6-4 combines with J gene TRBJ1-2; D not resolved. Trimming left V 6 bases short and J 4 bases short, with 12 bases between. This CDR3 is 13 amino acids long. CDR1 is MRHNA and CDR2 is SNTAGT in the germline V gene. The CDR3 nucleotides read TGTGCCAGCAGAGGCGGGCCCGTCTATGGCTACACCTTC. The encoded protein is CASRGGPVYGYTF.

V and J are TRBV5-1 and TRBJ1-2; 7 bases map to TRBD1. V lost 4 bases, J lost 9 bases, and 9 bases stayed unmatched. The CDR3 is 13 amino acids. Germline lookup yields CDR1 SGHRS and CDR2 YFSETQ. Here the CDR3 reads CASSGQAASRYTF. The DNA for the CDR3 is TGCGCCAGCAGCGGACAGGCTGCCTCCCGCTACACCTTC.

V usage is TRBV5-1 and J usage is TRBJ2-5; D is possibly TRBD2 (5 bases). The CDR3 has 15 residues. Looked up from germline, CDR1 is SGHRS and CDR2 is YFSETQ. The V end was cut by 1 base, the J end by 5 bases, with 15 bases between. In nucleotides, the CDR3 is TGCGCCAGCAGCTTGACCCCGATGATAGCGGAGACCCAGTACTTC. Its protein is CASSLTPMIAETQYF.